This T cell receptor (beta chain) was captured in a study of tissue T cells after allogeneic stem cell transplantation. Whole-study results and caveats: Alloreactivity or antigen specificity of tissue TCRs was not determined; some clones might be host cells.

Comment on this clone: Its antigen is as yet unknown. Germline and genes here are mouse. The read ends 1 residue early relative to the CDR3; the germline J gene fills the gap.

CDR3 length equals 13 residues. Germline V gene data show CDR1 as NSQYPW and CDR2 as LRSPGD (reference sequence). The V gene end was trimmed by 3 bases and the J gene end by 7 bases; junction bases not matched to a gene: 3. Only in-frame clones appear in the TCRdb table, and some are missing; sequencing was by immunoSEQ multiplex PCR. This table holds about 21,000 clones, around 63% found once. The V call is TRBV1, the J call TRBJ2-7; the match to TRBD2 covers 10 bases. This TCR was recovered from a female BALB/c mouse in good health. The MHC haplotype of the strain is H2-d. Sequenced sample: blood. The CDR3 DNA, read in part, is TGCACCTGCAGTGCCACTGGGGGGGACGAACAGTAC. This gives the protein CTCSATGGDEQY. The entire CDR3 protein is CTCSATGGDEQYF. The full variable domain, completed using reference TRBV1 and TRBJ2-7, is VTLLEQNPRWRLVPRGQAVNLRCILKNSQYPWMSWYQQDLQKQLQWLFTLRSPGDKEVKSLPGADYLATRVTDTELRLQVANMSQGRTLYCTCSATGGDEQYFGPGTRLTVL.